This T cell receptor beta chain was documented in a study of T cells in narcolepsy (dated by TCRdb to the late 2010s). A note on the overall study: Patients with narcolepsy type 1 or type 2 (NT1, NT2) and healthy control donors were enrolled in the study. The study used TCR Vbeta sequencing to track clonotypes in blood and CSF while looking for autoreactive T cells in narcolepsy patients that target self-antigens of hypocretin neurons (hypocretin, TRIB2). Study-wide findings and limitations: Patients and controls had similar numbers of sequenced blood memory CD4+ clonotypes, with averages of about 38,000 in patients and 33,354 in controls. Certain blood memory CD4+ repertoires from patients and controls had no sequences that matched autoreactive T cell clones. In plots comparing CSF and blood CD4+ T cell clonotypes from the same patient, HCRT-specific and TRIB2-specific autoreactive clonotypes were highlighted. According to the report, autoreactive clonotypes were detected serially in the blood of the same patients and of different patients, but not in healthy controls.

Including the terminal cysteine and phenylalanine, the CDR3 comprises 14 residues. Only the CDR3 region is kept as DNA, spanning 42 bases read in frame from base 1. V is reduced by 0 bases and J by 3 bases, leaving a spacing of 6 bases between them. From a lookup of the germline V gene (reference sequence), CDR1 and CDR2 are LNHNV and YYDKDF. The library came from the immunoSEQ multiplex PCR assay. Held by TCRdb, this immuneACCESS table contains in-frame sequences only and omits some clones. Under half of the omission traces to an unresolved V gene where checked; the cause of the rest is unknown. Counted in this sample were 12,000 or so clones; 94% of them appeared once. Around 1.1% of the sample is held by the ten biggest clonotypes. With respect to this clone: Its antigen has not been determined. No much larger clonotype is one base removed from it; base qualities were not supplied.

For TCR Vbeta sequencing, memory CD4+ T cells were sorted ex vivo from the peripheral blood of both healthy controls and narcolepsy patients. The clonotype comes from a human donor with narcolepsy. The sample comprised CD45RA- memory CD4+ T cells from PBMCs. Taken with the paper, the label for cell subset or site translates to: memory T cells sorted ex vivo from peripheral blood. The chain is made from TRBV15 and TRBJ2-1, with the identity of the D gene unclear. The encoded CDR3 is CATSRDLGYNEQFF. The DNA is TGTGCCACCAGCAGAGATCTCGGCTACAATGAGCAGTTCTTC.